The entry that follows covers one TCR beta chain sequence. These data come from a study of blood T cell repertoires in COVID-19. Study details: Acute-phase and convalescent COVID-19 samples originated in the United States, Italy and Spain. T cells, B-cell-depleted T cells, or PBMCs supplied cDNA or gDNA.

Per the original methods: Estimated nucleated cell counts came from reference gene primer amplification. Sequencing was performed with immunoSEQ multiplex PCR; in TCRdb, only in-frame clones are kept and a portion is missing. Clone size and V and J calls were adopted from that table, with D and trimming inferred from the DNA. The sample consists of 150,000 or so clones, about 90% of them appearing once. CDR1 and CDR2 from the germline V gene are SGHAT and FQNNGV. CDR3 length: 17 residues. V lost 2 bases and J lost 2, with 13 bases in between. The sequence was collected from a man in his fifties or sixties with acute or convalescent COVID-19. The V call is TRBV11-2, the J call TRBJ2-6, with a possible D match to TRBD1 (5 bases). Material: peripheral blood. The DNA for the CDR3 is TGTGCCAGCAGCTTAAGGTCCCCAGGGACTGGGGCCAACGTCCTGACTTTC. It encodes CASSLRSPGTGANVLTF.